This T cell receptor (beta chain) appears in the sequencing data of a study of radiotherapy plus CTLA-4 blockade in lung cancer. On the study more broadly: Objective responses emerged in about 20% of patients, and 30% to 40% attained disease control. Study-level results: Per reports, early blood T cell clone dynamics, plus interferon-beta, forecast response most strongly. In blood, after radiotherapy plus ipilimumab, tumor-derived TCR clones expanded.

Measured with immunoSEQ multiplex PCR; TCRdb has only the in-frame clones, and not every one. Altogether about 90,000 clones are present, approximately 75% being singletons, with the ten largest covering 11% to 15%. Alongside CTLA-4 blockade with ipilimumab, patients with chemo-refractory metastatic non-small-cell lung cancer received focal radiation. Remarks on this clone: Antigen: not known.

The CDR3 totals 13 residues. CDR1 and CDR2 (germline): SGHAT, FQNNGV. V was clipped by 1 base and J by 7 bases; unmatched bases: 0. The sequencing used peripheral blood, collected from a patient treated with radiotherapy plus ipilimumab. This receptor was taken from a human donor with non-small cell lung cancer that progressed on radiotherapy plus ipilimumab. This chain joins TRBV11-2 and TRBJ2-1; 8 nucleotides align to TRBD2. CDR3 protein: CASSLAGGNEQFF. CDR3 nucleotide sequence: TGTGCCAGCAGCTTAGCGGGGGGGAATGAGCAGTTCTTC.